A single sample is the source of the 16 T cell receptor beta chains below, sequenced in a study of T-cell memory formation after mild COVID-19. TCRdb reprocessed the 5' RACE reads with MiXCR, giving one entry per CDR3 protein. Of approximately 230,000 distinct CDR3 sequences detected, about a sixth appear once; the ten largest clones hold 3.5% to 4%. The material sequenced was PBMCs or a T cell subset sorted from them (not recorded which). The source is a man aged 18 to 35 who had mild COVID-19 (a few samples of this study predate the infection). Cell type and time point are not known.

The chain recombines TRBV15 with TRBJ1-5; tentative D call: TRBD1 (6 bases). Per the germline V gene, CDR1 is LNHNV and CDR2 is YYDKDF (reference sequence). The CDR3 is 14 residues long. V shed 4 bases and J shed 5 bases, with 12 bases lying between them. The CDR3 sequence is CATSKGGGHQPQHF. DNA of the CDR3: TGTGCCACCAGCAAAGGGGGGGGACATCAGCCCCAGCATTTT.

This chain uses TRBV27 with TRBJ1-2; a weak D match, TRBD1 (6 bases). The CDR3 has 18 residues. Germline CDR1 and CDR2: MNHEY and SMNVEV (reference sequence). Trimming stripped 2 bases from V and 4 bases from J, with 23 bases between. CDR3 sequence: CASSLSPASGQVLYGYTF. The CDR3 DNA reads as TGTGCCAGCAGTTTAAGCCCTGCCTCGGGACAAGTTCTCTATGGCTACACCTTC.

This clonotype appeared many times. This chain joins TRBV7-3 and TRBJ1-1; D gene unclear. The CDR3 runs 15 residues. Trimming took off 6 bases at V and 7 bases at J, with 21 bases between the two ends. Germline V gene data show CDR1 as SGHTA and CDR2 as FQGTGA. The CDR3 region is CASRGIRNRAGEAFF. DNA of the CDR3: TGTGCCAGCAGGGGGATCAGGAACCGGGCCGGTGAAGCTTTCTTT.

This clonotype has just a few counts. The V gene is TRBV7-3, the J gene TRBJ2-7; TRBD2 might be the D (6 bases). Trimming took off 5 bases at V and 0 bases at J, with 17 bases between the two ends. The CDR3 runs 16 residues. Germline loops: CDR1 SGHTA, CDR2 FQGTGA. The DNA of the CDR3 is TGTGCCAGCAGCCCCGCGGGTCGGGGGAGCTCCTACGAGCAGTACTTC. It encodes CASSPAGRGSSYEQYF.

In its sample, this clonotype was seen many times. The rearrangement uses TRBV18 and TRBJ1-2, with no clear D. Trimming removed 6 bases at V and 10 bases at J, with 18 bases between. The CDR3 contains 13 residues. In germline, CDR1 is KGHSH, CDR2 LQKENI. The CDR3 sequence is CASSAPEQDAYTF. The DNA of the CDR3 is TGTGCCAGCTCCGCCCCAGAGCAGGACGCCTACACCTTC. Together with reference TRBV18 and TRBJ1-2, the CDR3 gives the full variable domain: NAGVMQNPRHLVRRRGQEARLRCSPMKGHSHVYWYRQLPEEGLKFMVYLQKENIIDESGMPKERFSAEFPKEGPSILRIQQVVRGDSAAYFCASSAPEQDAYTFGSGTRLTVV.

In its sample, this clonotype was seen a few times. The rearrangement links TRBV20-1 to TRBJ2-7; D not resolved. The CDR3 is made up of 12 amino acids. V shed 2 bases and J shed 5 bases, with 10 bases lying between them. The germline V gene has CDR1 DFQATT and CDR2 SNEGSKA (reference sequence). CDR3 nucleotides: TGCAGTGCTAGAATGGGTGGACACGAGCAGTACTTC. Translating gives CSARMGGHEQYF.

This clonotype was found a few times. The V call is TRBV6-5, the J call TRBJ1-6, with 8 bases that match TRBD1. V shed 4 bases, J shed 8 bases, and the junction held 13 bases outside the gene matches. Germline values: CDR1 MNHEY, CDR2 SVGAGI. The CDR3 is 17 amino acids. CDR3 DNA: TGTGCCAGCAGTTGGGGGGGGCCCGGGACAGGAGATTCACCCCTCCACTTT. This sequence encodes CASSWGGPGTGDSPLHF.

This clonotype was detected only a few times. The chain is built from TRBV11-2 and TRBJ2-4; the D call may be TRBD1 or TRBD2 (6 bases each). Germline V gene lookup returns CDR1 SGHAT and CDR2 FQNNGV. The CDR3 has 13 residues. Trimming cost V 3 bases and J 8 bases, with 11 bases left between them. The CDR3 here is CASSFRGGDIQYF. CDR3 DNA: TGTGCCAGCAGCTTCAGGGGAGGAGACATTCAGTACTTC.

This clonotype has at least ten counts. The rearrangement uses TRBV10-2 and TRBJ2-1, with 12 bases identical to TRBD1. V shed 7 bases and J 5 bases; nucleotides not matched to a gene: 6. CDR1 is WSHSY and CDR2 is SAAADI in the germline V gene. This CDR3 is built from 15 residues. CDR3 sequence: CASNPGQGAHNEQFF. In DNA form, the CDR3 reads TGCGCCAGCAACCCGGGACAGGGGGCACACAATGAGCAGTTCTTC.

J is TRBJ2-3 and V is TRBV7-2; D is undetermined. Trimming took 4 bases from V and 0 from J, leaving 11 bases between them. This CDR3 region has 15 residues. Germline assignment: CDR1 SGHTA and CDR2 FQGNSA. The CDR3 DNA reads as TGTGCCAGCAGCTATAGACACCCTAGCACAGATACGCAGTATTTT. As protein: CASSYRHPSTDTQYF. The full variable domain, rest sourced from reference TRBV7-2 and TRBJ2-3, is GAGVSQSPSNKVTEKGKDVELRCDPISGHTALYWYRQSLGQGLEFLIYFQGNSAPDKSGLPSDRFSAERTGGSVSTLTIQRTQQEDSAVYLCASSYRHPSTDTQYFGPGTRLTVL.

The chain carries TRBV4-1 and TRBJ2-3; 9 bases are a match to TRBD2. Per the germline V gene, CDR1 is MGHRA and CDR2 is YSYEKL. The V and J ends lost 2 bases and 0 bases, in that order; junction bases with no gene match: 6. The CDR3 has 17 amino acids. The CDR3 region has the DNA TGCGCCAGCAGCCAACCTCGACTAGCGGATAGCACAGATACGCAGTATTTT. This gives the protein CASSQPRLADSTDTQYF.

This sequence joins TRBV7-2 and TRBJ2-1; tentatively, D is TRBD1 or TRBD2 (7 bases each). The CDR3 contains 15 residues. Trimming shortened V by 6 bases and J by 7 bases, and 19 bases separated the two germline ends. The germline V gene has CDR1 SGHTA and CDR2 FQGNSA. CDR3 nucleotide sequence: TGTGCCAGCAGAGGAGGGGGCGCCGGGGGGAATGAGCAGTTCTTC. It translates to CASRGGGAGGNEQFF.

The chain recombines TRBV10-3 with TRBJ2-3; 7 bases fit TRBD1. The CDR3 runs to 16 residues. The germline CDR1 and CDR2 sequences are ENHRY and SYGVKD. J was trimmed by 1 base and V by 6 bases; bases with no gene match: 10. CDR3 bases: TGTGCCATCAGCGAATATGGACAGGCCGGCACAGATACGCAGTATTTT. Protein: CAISEYGQAGTDTQYF.

The J gene is TRBJ2-3, the V gene TRBV20-1; D may correspond to TRBD1 or TRBD2 (6 bases each). This CDR3 contains 13 residues. Trimming removed 6 bases from V and 1 base from J, with 11 bases in between. CDR1 and CDR2 (germline): DFQATT, SNEGSKA (reference sequence). Here the CDR3 DNA reads TGCAGTGCGCACAGGGAGGGCACAGATACGCAGTATTTT. Its protein product is CSAHREGTDTQYF.

The chain has TRBV6-1 and TRBJ2-5; TRBD1 might be the D (6 bases). This CDR3 spans 14 amino acids. The V and J ends lost 8 bases and 1 base respectively, with 14 bases between them. Germline assignment: CDR1 MNHNS and CDR2 SASEGT. CDR3 bases: TGTGCCAGCGGCAACAGGGTTTTCCAAGAGACCCAGTACTTC. This codes for CASGNRVFQETQYF.

V and J are TRBV5-1 and TRBJ2-7; TRBD1 agrees at 7 bases. J gave up 8 bases and V 0 bases, and 2 bases lay outside the gene matches. The germline gives CDR1 SGHRS, CDR2 YFSETQ. The length of the CDR3 is 12 residues. The CDR3 reads CASSLGQGQQYF. The CDR3 bases are TGCGCCAGCAGCTTGGGACAGGGCCAGCAGTACTTC.